Here is one T cell receptor beta chain with its context. Its antigen is unidentified. This sample was taken from a study of T cell responses to AZD1222 COVID-19 vaccine. Study-wide findings and caveats: Repertoires were sampled only after the peak T cell response. Baseline antibody screening turned up just 6 or 7 seropositive AZD1222 recipients. Clonal diversity was possibly underestimated; the donors were predominantly white British and more often female.

The CDR3 spans 12 residues. Trimming shortened V by 8 bases and J by 0 bases, and 7 bases separated the two germline ends. Germline assignment: CDR1 WSHSY and CDR2 SAAADI. Profiled with immunoSEQ multiplex PCR; TCRdb holds only in-frame clones, not every one. The sample has approximately 93,000 clones, about 89% seen once. The source material was peripheral blood, sampled 28 days after the second AZD1222 dose. The chain recombines TRBV10-2 with TRBJ1-1, with D unresolved. The sequence was obtained from an adult who received the AZD1222 COVID-19 vaccine. The DNA of the CDR3 is TGCGCCAGCGGGTCAGTGAACACTGAAGCTTTCTTT. Protein: CASGSVNTEAFF.